This T cell receptor (beta chain) originates from a study of TIL therapy for anti-PD-1-resistant metastatic lung cancer. The immunoSEQ assay was v3. Generated by immunoSEQ multiplex PCR, the TCRdb table keeps only in-frame clones and is missing some. The table lists approximately 92,000 clones, about three fifths of them singletons, with over 9.5% in the top ten. Only a few counts were recorded for this clone. The length of the CDR3 is 16 residues. Germline values: CDR1 MDHEN, CDR2 SYDVKM. The V and J ends lost 6 bases and 7 bases, in that order; junction bases with no gene match: 13. As to time point: pre-treatment sample, taken before nivolumab and TIL therapy. Tumor tissue came from excised metastases, mostly pleural nodules or supraclavicular lymph nodes. Stage 4 NSCLC adults joined between late 2017 and 2020.

The specimen comprised tumor tissue, sampled at baseline. The TCR was taken from a person aged 25 to 85 with non-small cell lung cancer. The chain joins TRBV28 to TRBJ2-7, with TRBD2 identical over 12 bases. Here the CDR3 reads CASRPTGTSGLVEQYF. Written as DNA, the CDR3 is TGTGCCAGCAGACCAACCGGGACTAGCGGGCTAGTTGAGCAGTACTTC.